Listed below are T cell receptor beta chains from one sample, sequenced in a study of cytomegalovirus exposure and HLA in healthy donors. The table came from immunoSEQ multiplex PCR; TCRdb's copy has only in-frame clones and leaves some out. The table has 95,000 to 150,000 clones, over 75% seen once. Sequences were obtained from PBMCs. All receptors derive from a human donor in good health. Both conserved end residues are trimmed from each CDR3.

CDR3aa: ASSRDRTSYAGELF
j_gene: TRBJ2-2
v_gene: TRBV18

CDR3aa: SVVAGTDTQY
j_gene: TRBJ2-3
v_gene: TRBV29-1

CDR3aa: ASSYGQTYEQY
j_gene: TRBJ2-7
v_gene: TRBV6-6

CDR3aa: ASSLSQTGEAYEQY
j_gene: TRBJ2-7
v_gene: TRBV7-8

CDR3aa: ASSSIGQEYTEAF
j_gene: TRBJ1-1
v_gene: TRBV27

CDR3aa: ASSLGVGAYNEQF
j_gene: TRBJ2-1
v_gene: TRBV11-2

CDR3aa: ASSFRGGTPTDTQY
j_gene: TRBJ2-3
v_gene: TRBV7-6

CDR3aa: ASSLGTSSYNEQF
j_gene: TRBJ2-1
v_gene: TRBV7-2

CDR3aa: ASSLRVGQSPGANVLT
j_gene: TRBJ2-6
v_gene: TRBV5-1

CDR3aa: ASSLDIYGYT
j_gene: TRBJ1-2
v_gene: TRBV5-1

CDR3aa: ASSVGSSYNEQF
j_gene: TRBJ2-1
v_gene: TRBV9

CDR3aa: ASSHRTGAPNQPQH
j_gene: TRBJ1-5
v_gene: TRBV19

CDR3aa: ASSQVRGGSLAKNIQY
j_gene: TRBJ2-4
v_gene: TRBV4-1

CDR3aa: ASSLGREGPHEQY
j_gene: TRBJ2-7
v_gene: TRBV7-2

CDR3aa: ASSPGLAEETQY
j_gene: TRBJ2-5
v_gene: TRBV9

CDR3aa: ASSLVDSFGQPQH
j_gene: TRBJ1-5
v_gene: TRBV7-8

CDR3aa: ASSEIVGQINTEAF
j_gene: TRBJ1-1
v_gene: TRBV10-2

CDR3aa: ASSPAGGTEAF
j_gene: TRBJ1-1
v_gene: TRBV18

CDR3aa: ASTLPGTVLYGYT
j_gene: TRBJ1-2
v_gene: TRBV28

CDR3aa: ASRTAGGETQY
j_gene: TRBJ2-5
v_gene: TRBV19

CDR3aa: ASSDGQGAYQPQH
j_gene: TRBJ1-5
v_gene: TRBV13

CDR3aa: ASRNRVYSPLH
j_gene: TRBJ1-6
v_gene: TRBV19

CDR3aa: ASSQFDTPLRTQY
j_gene: TRBJ2-3
v_gene: TRBV11-2

CDR3aa: ASSPNIAGGGEQF
j_gene: TRBJ2-1
v_gene: TRBV18

CDR3aa: ASSLYPGTGDKRRYGYT
j_gene: TRBJ1-2
v_gene: TRBV19

CDR3aa: ASSLGGGSSYEQY
j_gene: TRBJ2-7
v_gene: TRBV5-1

CDR3aa: ASREGLPQF
j_gene: TRBJ2-1
v_gene: TRBV2

CDR3aa: ASSSQGGMNQPQH
j_gene: TRBJ1-5
v_gene: TRBV6-6

CDR3aa: SVGKRTGRSGELF
j_gene: TRBJ2-2
v_gene: TRBV29-1

CDR3aa: ASRRQGARDTEAF
j_gene: TRBJ1-1
v_gene: TRBV19

CDR3aa: ASSSLRGPYEQY
j_gene: TRBJ2-7
v_gene: TRBV28

CDR3aa: ASSYGQVTDNEQF
j_gene: TRBJ2-1
v_gene: TRBV6-6

CDR3aa: ASSLAAGPETQY
j_gene: TRBJ2-5
v_gene: TRBV5-1

CDR3aa: ASSPPGGLAGGPSSYNEQF
j_gene: TRBJ2-1
v_gene: TRBV5-1

CDR3aa: ATSRDRADYYGYT
j_gene: TRBJ1-2
v_gene: TRBV15

CDR3aa: ASRLAGGGNEQF
j_gene: TRBJ2-1
v_gene: TRBV6-6

CDR3aa: ASSTDSGGYGYT
j_gene: TRBJ1-2
v_gene: TRBV5-1

CDR3aa: ASSLSRTGNYGYT
j_gene: TRBJ1-2
v_gene: TRBV6-5

CDR3aa: ASSYSAGAGTQY
j_gene: TRBJ2-5
v_gene: TRBV6-6

CDR3aa: ASSLAGVDTGELF
j_gene: TRBJ2-2
v_gene: TRBV5-1

CDR3aa: AISAGLAVSYEQY
j_gene: TRBJ2-7
v_gene: TRBV10-3

CDR3aa: ASSGDTKETQY
j_gene: TRBJ2-5
v_gene: TRBV2

CDR3aa: ASSARQGLNTEAF
j_gene: TRBJ1-1
v_gene: TRBV5-4

CDR3aa: ASSLDWAGELF
j_gene: TRBJ2-2
v_gene: TRBV7-2

CDR3aa: AISESKTSGDTQY
j_gene: TRBJ2-3
v_gene: TRBV10-3

CDR3aa: ASSIDREGRTLNTEAF
j_gene: TRBJ1-1
v_gene: TRBV19

CDR3aa: ASSILRGGEQY
j_gene: NA
v_gene: TRBV19

CDR3aa: ASSSYSRVGTDTQY
j_gene: TRBJ2-3
v_gene: TRBV14

CDR3aa: AWGGAPTGANTEAF
j_gene: TRBJ1-1
v_gene: TRBV30

CDR3aa: ASSTGRMGATNEKLF
j_gene: TRBJ1-4
v_gene: TRBV2

CDR3aa: ASSNSGRPTDTQY
j_gene: TRBJ2-3
v_gene: TRBV7-2

CDR3aa: ASMRREMNTGELF
j_gene: TRBJ2-2
v_gene: TRBV6-1

CDR3aa: ACAGSTNEKLF
j_gene: TRBJ1-4
v_gene: TRBV30

CDR3aa: ASSTRQGPTAQY
j_gene: TRBJ2-5
v_gene: TRBV11-2